This TCR beta chain was profiled in a study of beta chain features in type 1 diabetes. Study-wide results and caveats: Moderately but significantly shorter TCRB CDR3s were found in Type 1 diabetes patients in all four CD4+ subsets.

Germline V lookup: CDR1 MNHNS, CDR2 SASEGT. The CDR3 loop spans 12 amino acids. Trimming shortened V by 0 bases and J by 10 bases, and 7 bases separated the two germline ends. A word on this clone: Antigen: not known.

TCRB transcripts that were expressed got sequenced, as all of the isolated RNA had been reverse transcribed. Method: immunoSEQ multiplex PCR; TCRdb's copy keeps in-frame clones and lacks some. The sample records around 430,000 clones, about 32% being singletons. The sequencing sample was made of naive CD4+ T cells from blood. This TCR came from a young man in good health. The gene calls are TRBV6-1 and TRBJ2-1; D not resolved. CDR3 coding DNA: TGTGCCAGCAGTGAAGCAGGGTGGGAGCAGTTCTTC. Its protein product is CASSEAGWEQFF.